The 21 T cell receptor beta chains below were found in one sample sequenced in a study of blood T cell repertoires in COVID-19. Using immunoSEQ multiplex PCR, the repertoire was profiled, and TCRdb retains in-frame clones only, with some absent. The table shows about 83,000 clones, with about 83% occurring only once. The source material was peripheral blood. The receptors stem from a man between 45 and 60 years old with active COVID-19.

With respect to this clone: An end of the junction does not agree with germline; a read error may underlie this. This chain joins TRBV28 and TRBJ2-7; tentative D call: TRBD1 (6 bases). The CDR3 length is 17 residues. The V gene's germline CDR1 is MDHEN and CDR2 SYDVKM. CDR3 in DNA: TGTGCCACCAGTGGGGGCCACCGGACCCAAAGCTCCTACGAGCAGTACTTC. Its translation is CATSGGHRTQSSYEQYF.

The rearrangement links TRBV28 to TRBJ2-7; 13 bases align to TRBD2. Germline V gene lookup returns CDR1 MDHEN and CDR2 SYDVKM. The CDR3 extends over 18 amino acids. V lost 2 bases, J lost 3 bases, and 10 bases stayed unmatched. CDR3 in DNA: TGTGCCAGCAGTTTAAGTCCCGGGACTAGCGGGGATCACTACGAGCAGTACTTC. It specifies CASSLSPGTSGDHYEQYF.

V usage is TRBV5-5 and J usage is TRBJ1-4, with 8 nucleotides matching TRBD1. The CDR3 spans 15 residues. J gave up 5 bases and V 4 bases, and 7 bases lay outside the gene matches. Germline-derived CDR1 and CDR2 are SGHKS and YYEKEE (reference sequence). The CDR3: CASSRDRPENEKLFF. CDR3 in DNA: TGTGCCAGCAGCCGGGACAGGCCTGAGAATGAAAAACTGTTTTTT.

This clone was counted a single time. V and J are TRBV25-1 and TRBJ2-7, with D perhaps matching TRBD1 (6 bases). The CDR3 has 15 residues. V was cut by 3 bases and J by 2 bases, with 14 bases left in between. Germline V gene data show CDR1 as MGHDK and CDR2 as SYGVNS. Here the CDR3 DNA reads TGTGCCAGCAGTGATTTCCGGGACAAAACCTACGAGCAGTACTTC. Its protein is CASSDFRDKTYEQYF.

The V call is TRBV29-1, the J call TRBJ2-1; TRBD2 aligns across 14 bases. Germline V gives CDR1 SQVTM, CDR2 ANQGSEA. The CDR3 totals 17 residues. With 4 bases clipped from V and 0 bases from J, the junction kept 5 bases outside the gene matches. CDR3 bases: TGCAGCGTTGGCGGAGGGACTAGCGGGAGCTCCTACAATGAGCAGTTCTTC. This encodes CSVGGGTSGSSYNEQFF.

V gene TRBV24-1 combines with J gene TRBJ1-3, with D hard to call. V was shortened by 8 bases and J by 0 bases, with 7 bases between the two germline ends. Germline V lookup: CDR1 KGHDR, CDR2 SFDVKD. The CDR3 runs 13 residues. CDR3 sequence (DNA): TGTGCCACCACTTCGAGCTCTGGAAACACCATATATTTT. It yields the protein CATTSSSGNTIYF.

The CDR3 is CASGGAGEVNEQFF. The CDR3, as DNA: TGTGCCAGCGGTGGGGCGGGAGAGGTGAATGAGCAGTTCTTC. V and J are TRBV5-4 and TRBJ2-1; TRBD2 agrees at 7 bases. The CDR3 spans 14 residues. The V gene's germline CDR1 is SGHNT and CDR2 YYREEE (reference sequence). The trim removed 7 bases at V and 7 bases at J, leaving 11 bases unmatched.

This chain uses TRBV6-6 with TRBJ1-1; 7 nucleotides agree with TRBD1. In germline, CDR1 is MNHNY, CDR2 SVGAGI (reference sequence). The CDR3 extends over 12 amino acids. V lost 5 bases to trimming and J lost 7 bases; unmatched junction nucleotides: 4. CDR3 protein: CASSADRDEAFF. CDR3 bases: TGTGCCAGCAGTGCTGACAGGGATGAAGCTTTCTTT.

There are a few counts of this clone. The CDR3 DNA is TGTGCCAGTAGGAACAGGGGGCTTGGGAACACTGAAGCTTTCTTT. This codes for CASRNRGLGNTEAFF. The chain carries TRBV19 and TRBJ1-1; 9 bases fit TRBD1. CDR1 LNHDA and CDR2 SQIVND come from the germline V gene (reference sequence). The CDR3 sequence is 15 residues long. V shed 6 bases and J 1 base; nucleotides not matched to a gene: 6.

The V and J genes are TRBV2 and TRBJ2-5, with D tentatively TRBD2 (6 bases). The V gene's germline CDR1 is SNHLY and CDR2 FYNNEI. Trimming removed 8 bases from V and 5 bases from J, with 15 bases in between. The length of the CDR3 is 13 residues. CDR3 DNA: TGTGCCAGCGCCGGGAGCAGGGTGGAGACCCAGTACTTC. Translated, it gives CASAGSRVETQYF.

The chain joins TRBV5-6 to TRBJ2-3; TRBD1 is a possible D gene (5 bases). V dropped 3 bases and J dropped 4 bases, with 9 bases sitting between them. This CDR3 has 13 residues. CDR1 and CDR2 (germline): SGHDT, YYEEEE. DNA for the CDR3: TGTGCCAGCAGCTCCTGGGGCTCAGATACGCAGTATTTT. Amino acid sequence: CASSSWGSDTQYF.

The V call is TRBV19, the J call TRBJ1-5; possible D gene TRBD1, 5 bases. V was clipped by 3 bases and J by 6 bases, with 12 bases between them. This CDR3 comprises 14 residues. Germline lookup yields CDR1 LNHDA and CDR2 SQIVND (reference sequence). DNA of the CDR3: TGTGCCAGTAGTATCGGGGGGTTGACTCAGCCCCAGCATTTT. As protein: CASSIGGLTQPQHF.

The table lists this clone with a few counts. This chain links TRBV12-3 or TRBV12-4 with TRBJ1-5; D might be TRBD1 (6 bases). The CDR3 consists of 13 residues. V gave up 7 bases and J gave up 4 bases, with 11 bases separating them. The CDR3 protein is CASTPDRNQPQHF. In nucleotides, the CDR3 is TGTGCCAGCACCCCGGACAGAAATCAGCCCCAGCATTTT.

The chain carries TRBV28 and TRBJ1-5, with 8 positions matching TRBD1. Germline V gene sequence: CDR1 MDHEN, CDR2 SYDVKM. The CDR3 is made up of 15 amino acids. Trimming cost V 1 base and J 7 bases; bases outside gene matches: 6. This chain's CDR3 is CASSLFKQGAQPQHF. The CDR3 DNA is TGTGCCAGCAGTTTATTTAAGCAGGGGGCACAGCCCCAGCATTTT.

This clone is labeled large. CDR3 sequence reads: CASRYQGSSEQYF. The CDR3 DNA reads as TGTGCCAGCAGGTATCAGGGTTCGAGCGAGCAGTACTTC. The chain is built from TRBV6-5 and TRBJ2-7, with D maybe TRBD1 (5 bases). CDR3 length: 13 residues. Germline V gene lookup returns CDR1 MNHEY and CDR2 SVGAGI. The V and J ends lost 6 bases and 6 bases respectively, with 15 bases between them.

The V gene is TRBV4-2, the J gene TRBJ1-5; TRBD1 might be the D (5 bases). This CDR3 is 16 amino acids long. V lost 0 bases, J lost 11 bases, and 20 bases lay in between. CDR1 is LGHNA, CDR2 YNFKEQ, per germline. The CDR3 loop reads CASSQDLGRGGVAQHF. In nucleotides, the CDR3 is TGTGCCAGCAGCCAAGATCTGGGACGTGGGGGGGTAGCCCAGCATTTT.

The CDR3 is CASSLSGLAGDEQFF. The DNA of the CDR3 is TGTGCCAGCAGCCTCTCGGGACTAGCGGGAGATGAGCAGTTCTTC. The chain joins TRBV28 to TRBJ2-1; 14 positions agree with TRBD2. Germline assignment: CDR1 MDHEN and CDR2 SYDVKM. V lost 6 bases, J lost 8 bases, and 6 bases stayed unmatched. There are 15 residues in the CDR3.

This sequence joins TRBV11-2 and TRBJ2-5; no clear D. V was trimmed by 2 bases and J by 1 base, leaving 8 bases between them. Looked up from germline, CDR1 is SGHAT and CDR2 is FQNNGV. CDR3 size: 14 residues. CDR3 DNA: TGTGCCAGCAGCTTATCCGGCGGCCAAGAGACCCAGTACTTC. Translation gives CASSLSGGQETQYF.

The V and J genes are TRBV18 and TRBJ1-2; maybe TRBD1 (6 bases). From germline, CDR1 is KGHSH and CDR2 LQKENI. V dropped 3 bases and J dropped 4 bases, with 12 bases sitting between them. The CDR3 extends over 14 amino acids. CDR3 sequence: CASSPRTDGYGYTF. CDR3 DNA: TGTGCCAGCTCACCTCGGACAGACGGCTATGGCTACACCTTC.

V and J are TRBV25-1 and TRBJ2-7; TRBD1 aligns across 7 bases. J lost 0 bases, V lost 6 bases, and 5 bases had no gene match. The CDR3 sequence is 14 residues long. Germline CDR1 reads MGHDK; CDR2 reads SYGVNS. The CDR3 DNA is TGTGCCAGCAGGACAGGGCTCAACTCCTACGAGCAGTACTTC. This encodes CASRTGLNSYEQYF.

The chain employs TRBV27 and TRBJ1-4; no definite D call. This CDR3 has 13 amino acids. In germline, CDR1 is MNHEY, CDR2 SMNVEV (reference sequence). Trimming cost V 6 bases and J 4 bases, with 9 bases left between them. CDR3 nucleotide sequence: TGTGCCAGCAGCCTCGTCTTTAATGAAAAACTGTTTTTT. Its translation is CASSLVFNEKLFF.